A single sample gave rise to the 24 T cell receptor beta chains below, sequenced in a study of T cell responses to AZD1222 COVID-19 vaccine. The repertoire was sequenced with immunoSEQ multiplex PCR; TCRdb's copy has only in-frame clones and lacks some. There are about 170,000 clones in the sample; around 88% occur only once, and about 1% lies in the top ten. Sequenced material: peripheral blood, taken 28 days after the second AZD1222 dose. The receptor set was obtained from an adult who received the AZD1222 COVID-19 vaccine.

The genes are TRBV4-1 and TRBJ1-1; no firm D call. CDR1 is MGHRA and CDR2 is YSYEKL in the germline V gene. The CDR3 contains 15 residues. The V and J ends lost 1 base and 0 bases respectively, with 9 bases between them. CDR3 DNA: TGCGCCAGCAGCCAAGCTCGGGTCATGAACACTGAAGCTTTCTTT. Protein product: CASSQARVMNTEAFF.

The CDR3 coding sequence is TGTGCCAGCAGGGAGGGAGTCCGGGATACGCAGTATTTT. Amino acids: CASREGVRDTQYF. The gene calls are TRBV27 and TRBJ2-3; D might be TRBD2 (6 bases). Germline assignment: CDR1 MNHEY and CDR2 SMNVEV (reference sequence). The CDR3 loop spans 13 amino acids. V lost 6 bases and J 6 bases, leaving 13 bases between the germline ends.

This clone was seen more than once but under ten times. At one boundary the junction diverges from the germline segment, which might be a read error. The chain couples TRBV5-8 to TRBJ2-7, with D perhaps matching TRBD2 (7 bases). The CDR3 is 15 residues long. Germline V CDR1 and CDR2: SGHTS, YDEGEE. CDR3 DNA sequence: TGTGCCAGCAGCCTCGGTACGGCTCGGGGGGCGACGGGTGACTTC. Protein product: CASSLGTARGATGDF.

The chain is built from TRBV6-2 or TRBV6-3 and TRBJ2-7; 7 nucleotides line up with TRBD1. The CDR3 spans 14 residues. The ends lost 3 bases at V and 5 bases at J; junction bases unmatched: 7. CDR1 and CDR2 (germline): MNHEY, SVGEGT. The DNA of the CDR3 is TGTGCCAGCAGTTATAGACAGGGAGTCAACGAGCAGTACTTC. Amino acids: CASSYRQGVNEQYF.

The gene calls are TRBV7-2 and TRBJ2-5; tentative D call: TRBD1 (5 bases). Germline V gene sequence: CDR1 SGHTA, CDR2 FQGNSA. The CDR3 has 14 amino acids. Trimming shortened V by 3 bases and J by 1 base, and 9 bases separated the two germline ends. CDR3 nucleotides: TGTGCCAGCAGCTTCTACGACAGCCAAGAGACCCAGTACTTC. Translation: CASSFYDSQETQYF.

A few counts support this clone. The J gene is TRBJ1-2, the V gene TRBV6-1; 8 bases align to TRBD1. CDR3 length: 15 amino acids. Germline-derived CDR1 and CDR2 are MNHNS and SASEGT. The junction had 5 bases not matched to a gene; V was cut back by 2 bases and J by 3 bases. The CDR3 DNA reads as TGTGCCAGCAGTGAACAGGGGGCTAATTACTATGGCTACACCTTC. This codes for CASSEQGANYYGYTF.

The V gene is TRBV11-2, the J gene TRBJ1-2; D is ambiguous. Germline lookup yields CDR1 SGHAT and CDR2 FQNNGV. Trimming stripped 3 bases from V and 3 bases from J, with 5 bases between. The CDR3 has 12 residues. The CDR3 region is CASSFRHYGYTF. In nucleotides, the CDR3 is TGTGCCAGCAGCTTCCGACACTATGGCTACACCTTC.

The chain couples TRBV7-2 to TRBJ2-6; no clear D gene. This CDR3 comprises 14 residues. V was shortened by 6 bases and J by 0 bases, with 6 bases between the two germline ends. The V gene's germline CDR1 is SGHTA and CDR2 FQGNSA. CDR3 protein: CASRIGSGANVLTF. For the CDR3, the DNA is TGTGCCAGCAGAATCGGCTCTGGGGCCAACGTCCTGACTTTC.

The chain has TRBV19 and TRBJ2-7; D gene uncertain. This CDR3 is built from 12 residues. Germline V gene lookup returns CDR1 LNHDA and CDR2 SQIVND (reference sequence). Trimming removed 5 bases at V and 4 bases at J, with 9 bases between. CDR3 region: CASSGEVYEQYF. The CDR3 DNA reads as TGTGCCAGTAGTGGGGAAGTTTACGAGCAGTACTTC.

The chain is built from TRBV12-3 or TRBV12-4 and TRBJ2-7, with 8 bases aligning to TRBD1. The CDR3 spans 12 residues. V shed 8 bases and J 4 bases; nucleotides not matched to a gene: 4. This CDR3 is CASGTGPYEQYF. The CDR3 coding sequence is TGTGCCAGCGGGACAGGACCTTACGAGCAGTACTTC.

This clone appeared a few times. The rearrangement links TRBV11-2 to TRBJ1-2; possible D gene TRBD1, 6 bases. CDR3 length: 13 amino acids. The germline V gene has CDR1 SGHAT and CDR2 FQNNGV. V was clipped by 5 bases and J by 5 bases, with 12 bases between them. In DNA form, the CDR3 reads TGTGCCAGCAGCCCAGGGGTAGGGTATGGCTACACCTTC. Encoded protein: CASSPGVGYGYTF.

V and J are TRBV19 and TRBJ2-7; TRBD1 might be the D (6 bases). Germline CDR1 reads LNHDA; CDR2 reads SQIVND (reference sequence). CDR3 length: 14 residues. Trimming pared 6 bases from V and 5 bases from J, leaving 17 bases between. CDR3 region: CASRKDSLANEQYF. CDR3 DNA sequence: TGTGCCAGTAGAAAGGACAGTCTTGCCAACGAGCAGTACTTC.

The rearrangement links TRBV19 to TRBJ1-4; D possibly corresponds to TRBD1 (6 bases). Trimming shortened V by 8 bases and J by 11 bases, and 21 bases separated the two germline ends. CDR1 and CDR2 from the germline V gene are LNHDA and SQIVND (reference sequence). CDR3 length equals 14 residues. The CDR3 loop is CASRPRGTPGKLFF. CDR3 in DNA: TGTGCCAGTCGCCCGAGGGGGACCCCTGGGAAACTGTTTTTT.

The chain recombines TRBV10-2 with TRBJ2-3; perhaps TRBD1 as D (5 bases). CDR1 and CDR2 (germline): WSHSY, SAAADI. Trimming removed 10 bases at V and 4 bases at J, with 15 bases between. The CDR3 covers 13 residues. The chain's CDR3 is CATQFPRADTQYF. The CDR3 DNA is TGCGCCACTCAGTTCCCCAGGGCAGATACGCAGTATTTT.

This chain connects TRBV11-2 to TRBJ1-1; D unclear. Trimming removed 2 bases from V and 6 bases from J, with 7 bases in between. The CDR3 is 12 residues long. In germline, CDR1 is SGHAT, CDR2 FQNNGV. Here the CDR3 reads CASSLPIAEAFF. DNA of the CDR3: TGTGCCAGCAGCTTACCAATCGCTGAAGCTTTCTTT.

In its sample, this clone was seen a few times. The chain is built from TRBV6-5 and TRBJ1-1; D not certain. Per germline, CDR1 MNHEY and CDR2 SVGAGI. V lost 6 bases, J lost 4 bases, and 3 bases lay in between. The CDR3 is made up of 10 amino acids. The CDR3 DNA reads as TGTGCCAGCAGGAGCACTGAAGCTTTCTTT. Translated: CASRSTEAFF.

The CDR3 loop reads CASSLRESNQPQHF. The CDR3 bases are TGTGCCAGCAGTTTGCGAGAAAGCAATCAGCCCCAGCATTTT. This chain uses TRBV28 with TRBJ1-5; D remains ambiguous. Germline CDR1 MDHEN, CDR2 SYDVKM. The V and J ends lost 3 bases and 1 base respectively, with 7 bases between them. CDR3 size: 14 residues.

In the case of this clone: One junction end disagrees with the germline gene, perhaps due to a read error. This chain joins TRBV25-1 and TRBJ2-7; 7 nucleotides align to TRBD1. The CDR3 has 12 residues. In germline, CDR1 is MGHDK, CDR2 SYGVNS. The CDR3 loop is CASSEPRTGSDF. The CDR3 DNA reads as TGTGCCAGCAGTGAACCCAGGACAGGCTCGGACTTC.

This clone was counted a few times. This chain connects TRBV2 to TRBJ1-5, with TRBD1 matching over 7 bases. V lost 5 bases, J lost 0 bases, and 4 bases stayed unmatched. CDR3 length: 15 residues. In germline, CDR1 is SNHLY, CDR2 FYNNEI. The CDR3 nucleotides are TGTGCCAGCAGTTTCCAGGGGGATAGCAATCAGCCCCAGCATTTT. It is translated as CASSFQGDSNQPQHF.

This chain connects TRBV6-5 to TRBJ1-5; D call uncertain. From germline, CDR1 is MNHEY and CDR2 SVGAGI. Deletions cut 6 bases from V and 3 bases from J, with 15 bases between. This CDR3 comprises 15 residues. The CDR3 DNA is TGTGCCAGCAGCCACATCCAACAGCCCAATCAGCCCCAGCATTTT. This translates into CASSHIQQPNQPQHF.

This chain connects TRBV2 to TRBJ2-7; TRBD1 matches at 7 bases. Germline V CDR1 and CDR2: SNHLY, FYNNEI. Losses at the gene ends were 8 bases for V and 4 bases for J; bases not matched to a gene: 11. The CDR3 sequence is 14 residues long. CDR3 loop: CASSSVTGAYEQYF. CDR3 nucleotide sequence: TGTGCCAGCTCTTCCGTTACAGGGGCATACGAGCAGTACTTC.

CDR3 in amino acids: CASSLGSSTRSTDTQYF. The CDR3 nucleotides read TGCGCCAGCAGCTTGGGATCCTCAACGCGTTCCACAGATACGCAGTATTTT. The V and J genes are TRBV5-1 and TRBJ2-3, with D unresolved. Trimming cost V 0 bases and J 2 bases, with 16 bases left between them. This CDR3 spans 17 amino acids. Germline V CDR1 and CDR2: SGHRS, YFSETQ. Full variable domain (rest looked up from reference TRBV5-1 and TRBJ2-3): KAGVTQTPRYLIKTRGQQVTLSCSPISGHRSVSWYQQTPGQGLQFLFEYFSETQRNKGNFPGRFSGRQFSNSRSEMNVSTLELGDSALYLCASSLGSSTRSTDTQYFGPGTRLTVL.

This chain uses TRBV2 with TRBJ1-6, with D tentatively TRBD1 (6 bases). The V end lost 7 bases, the J end lost 6 bases, and 19 bases lay between the germline ends. The CDR3 is made up of 16 amino acids. CDR1 is SNHLY and CDR2 is FYNNEI in the germline V gene. CDR3 coding DNA: TGTGCCAGCACAAGGGGCAGGGGATCAAGTAATTCACCCCTCCACTTT. Translating it yields CASTRGRGSSNSPLHF.

This chain uses TRBV6-5 with TRBJ1-2; D is uncertain. The germline gives CDR1 MNHEY, CDR2 SVGAGI. The CDR3 is made up of 14 amino acids. V was trimmed by 2 bases and J by 8 bases, leaving 15 bases between them. Here the CDR3 reads CASSYKGPLGGYTF. DNA for the CDR3: TGTGCCAGCAGTTACAAAGGTCCCTTGGGAGGCTACACCTTC.